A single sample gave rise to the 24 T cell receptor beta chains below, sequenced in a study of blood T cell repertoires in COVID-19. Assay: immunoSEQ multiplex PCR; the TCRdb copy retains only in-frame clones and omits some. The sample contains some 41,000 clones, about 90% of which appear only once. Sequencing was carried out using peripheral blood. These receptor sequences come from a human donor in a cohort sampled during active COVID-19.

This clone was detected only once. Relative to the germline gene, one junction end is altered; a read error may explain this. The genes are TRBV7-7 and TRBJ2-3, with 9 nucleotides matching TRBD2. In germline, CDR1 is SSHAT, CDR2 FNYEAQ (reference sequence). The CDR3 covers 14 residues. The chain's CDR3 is CASSPAGGSDTQYF. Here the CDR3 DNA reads TGTGCTAGCAGCCCAGCGGGGGGATCAGATACGCAGTATTTT.

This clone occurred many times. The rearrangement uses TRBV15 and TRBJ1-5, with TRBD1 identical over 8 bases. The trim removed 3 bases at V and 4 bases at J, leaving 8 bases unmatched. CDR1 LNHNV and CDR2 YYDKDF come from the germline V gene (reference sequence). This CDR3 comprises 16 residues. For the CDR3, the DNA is TGTGCCACCAGCAGTACCGGGACAGGCTTTAATCAGCCCCAGCATTTT. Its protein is CATSSTGTGFNQPQHF. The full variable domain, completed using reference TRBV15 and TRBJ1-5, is DAMVIQNPRYQVTQFGKPVTLSCSQTLNHNVMYWYQQKSSQAPKLLFHYYDKDFNNEADTPDNFQSRRPNTSFCFLDIRSPGLGDTAMYLCATSSTGTGFNQPQHFGDGTRLSIL.

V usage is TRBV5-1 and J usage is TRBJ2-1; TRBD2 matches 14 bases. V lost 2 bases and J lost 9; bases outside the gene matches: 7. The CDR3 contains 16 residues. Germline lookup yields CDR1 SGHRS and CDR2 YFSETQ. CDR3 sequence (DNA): TGCGCCAGCAGCTTAGCGACTAGCGGGGGGGAGGGTGAGCAGTTCTTC. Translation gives CASSLATSGGEGEQFF.

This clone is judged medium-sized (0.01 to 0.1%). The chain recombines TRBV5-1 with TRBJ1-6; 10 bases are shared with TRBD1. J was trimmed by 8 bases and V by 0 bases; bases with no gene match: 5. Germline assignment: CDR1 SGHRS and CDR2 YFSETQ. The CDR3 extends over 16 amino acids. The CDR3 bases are TGCGCCAGCAGCTTGGATCTAGGGACAGGGGATTCACCCCTCCACTTT. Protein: CASSLDLGTGDSPLHF.

The CDR3 region has the DNA TGTGCCACCAGCAGAGATGCGGGGTACCAAGAGACCCAGTACTTC. Translation: CATSRDAGYQETQYF. V is TRBV15 and J is TRBJ2-5; D might be TRBD2 (6 bases). The CDR3 is 15 amino acids. The germline gives CDR1 LNHNV, CDR2 YYDKDF (reference sequence). V gave up 0 bases and J gave up 0 bases, with 8 bases separating them.

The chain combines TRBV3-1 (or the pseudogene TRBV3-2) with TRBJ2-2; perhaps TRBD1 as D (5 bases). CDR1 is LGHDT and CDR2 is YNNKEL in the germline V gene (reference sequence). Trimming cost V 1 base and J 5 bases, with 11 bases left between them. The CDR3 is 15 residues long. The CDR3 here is CASSQVKGATGELFF. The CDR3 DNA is TGTGCCAGCAGCCAAGTTAAAGGGGCTACCGGGGAGCTGTTTTTT.

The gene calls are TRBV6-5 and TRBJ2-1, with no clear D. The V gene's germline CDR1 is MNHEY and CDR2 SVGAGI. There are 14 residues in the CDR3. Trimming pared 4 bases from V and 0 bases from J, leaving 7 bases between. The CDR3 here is CASSSVSSYNEQFF. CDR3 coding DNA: TGTGCCAGCAGTTCCGTGAGCTCCTACAATGAGCAGTTCTTC.

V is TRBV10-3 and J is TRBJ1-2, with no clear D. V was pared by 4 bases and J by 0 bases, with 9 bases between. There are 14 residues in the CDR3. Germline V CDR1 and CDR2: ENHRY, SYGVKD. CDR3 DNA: TGTGCCATCAGTGGGGAGAATTCTAACTATGGCTACACCTTC. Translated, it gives CAISGENSNYGYTF.

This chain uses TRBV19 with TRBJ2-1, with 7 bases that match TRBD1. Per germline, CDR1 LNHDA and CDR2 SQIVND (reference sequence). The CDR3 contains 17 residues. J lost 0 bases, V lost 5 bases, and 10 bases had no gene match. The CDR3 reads CASSRVGDRGSYNEQFF. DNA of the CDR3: TGTGCCAGTAGTCGAGTGGGGGACAGAGGCTCCTACAATGAGCAGTTCTTC.

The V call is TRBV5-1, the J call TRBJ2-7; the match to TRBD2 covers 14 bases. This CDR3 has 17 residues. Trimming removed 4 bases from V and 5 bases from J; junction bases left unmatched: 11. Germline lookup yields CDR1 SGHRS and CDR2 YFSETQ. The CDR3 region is CASSPTSGGAGLNEQYF. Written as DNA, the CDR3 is TGCGCCAGCAGCCCGACTAGCGGGGGGGCCGGACTTAACGAGCAGTACTTC.

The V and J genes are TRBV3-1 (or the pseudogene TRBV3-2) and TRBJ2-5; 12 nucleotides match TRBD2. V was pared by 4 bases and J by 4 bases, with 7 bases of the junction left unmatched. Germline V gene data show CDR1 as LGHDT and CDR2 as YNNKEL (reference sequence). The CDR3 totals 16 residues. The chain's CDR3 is CASSPPGLAGRETQYF. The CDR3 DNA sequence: TGTGCCAGCAGCCCGCCCGGACTAGCGGGGAGAGAGACCCAGTACTTC.

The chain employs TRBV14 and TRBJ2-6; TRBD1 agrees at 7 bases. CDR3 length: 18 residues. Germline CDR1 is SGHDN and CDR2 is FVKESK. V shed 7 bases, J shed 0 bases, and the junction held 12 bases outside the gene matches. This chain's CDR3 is CASIGWGQFLSGANVLTF. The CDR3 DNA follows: TGTGCCAGCATAGGGTGGGGACAGTTCCTCTCTGGGGCCAACGTCCTGACTTTC.

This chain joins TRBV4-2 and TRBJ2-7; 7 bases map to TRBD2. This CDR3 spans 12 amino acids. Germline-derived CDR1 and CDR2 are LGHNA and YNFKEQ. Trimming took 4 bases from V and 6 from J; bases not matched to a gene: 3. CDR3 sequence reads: CASSPAGVEQYF. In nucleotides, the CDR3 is TGTGCCAGCAGCCCGGCGGGGGTCGAGCAGTACTTC.

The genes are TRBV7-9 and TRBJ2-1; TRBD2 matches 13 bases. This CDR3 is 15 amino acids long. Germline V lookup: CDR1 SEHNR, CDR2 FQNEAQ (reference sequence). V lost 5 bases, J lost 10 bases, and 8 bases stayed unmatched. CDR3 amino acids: CASSPQGLAGYEQFF. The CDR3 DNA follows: TGTGCCAGCAGCCCCCAGGGACTAGCGGGGTACGAGCAGTTCTTC.

CDR3 DNA sequence: TGTGCCAGCAGCCCAGCACCACCCCGGCCAGGGGACACTGAAGCTTTCTTT. Translating gives CASSPAPPRPGDTEAFF. The chain combines TRBV7-3 with TRBJ1-1; weak D call: TRBD1 (6 bases). The CDR3 totals 17 residues. Germline V gene data show CDR1 as SGHTA and CDR2 as FQGTGA. The V end was cut by 5 bases, the J end by 3 bases, with 22 bases between.

The CDR3 sequence is CASRALQGAEGYTF. CDR3 coding DNA: TGCGCCAGCAGGGCTTTACAGGGGGCTGAAGGCTACACCTTC. The rearrangement links TRBV5-1 to TRBJ1-2; 9 bases agree with TRBD1. The CDR3 has 14 amino acids. Per the germline V gene, CDR1 is SGHRS and CDR2 is YFSETQ. V was pared by 5 bases and J by 8 bases, with 10 bases of the junction left unmatched.

The CDR3 protein is CASSLGGVRGYTF. For the CDR3, the DNA is TGTGCCAGCAGCTTGGGGGGGGTGAGAGGCTACACCTTC. The V call is TRBV11-2, the J call TRBJ1-2, with D possibly TRBD1 on 5 matching bases. This CDR3 is 13 amino acids long. The germline V gene encodes CDR1 SGHAT and CDR2 FQNNGV. Trimming removed 3 bases at V and 8 bases at J, with 13 bases between.

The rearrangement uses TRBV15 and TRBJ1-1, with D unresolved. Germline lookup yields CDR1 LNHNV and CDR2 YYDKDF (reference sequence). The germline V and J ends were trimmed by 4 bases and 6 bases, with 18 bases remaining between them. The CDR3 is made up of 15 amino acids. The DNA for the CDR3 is TGTGCCACCAGCATAACGGCGGGCAGTTCGCCTGAAGCTTTCTTT. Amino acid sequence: CATSITAGSSPEAFF.

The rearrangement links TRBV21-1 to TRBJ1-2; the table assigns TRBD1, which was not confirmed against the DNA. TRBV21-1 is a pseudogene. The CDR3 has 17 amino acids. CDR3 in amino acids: CASSNLDRVTDNYGYTF. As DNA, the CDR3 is TGTGCCAGCAGCAATTTGGACAGGGTAACGGATAACTATGGCTACACCTTC.

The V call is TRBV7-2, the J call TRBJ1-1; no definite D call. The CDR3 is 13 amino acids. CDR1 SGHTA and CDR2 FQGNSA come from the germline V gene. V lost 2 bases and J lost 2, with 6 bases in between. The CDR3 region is CASSLSVNTEAFF. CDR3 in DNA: TGTGCCAGCAGCTTATCAGTTAACACTGAAGCTTTCTTT.

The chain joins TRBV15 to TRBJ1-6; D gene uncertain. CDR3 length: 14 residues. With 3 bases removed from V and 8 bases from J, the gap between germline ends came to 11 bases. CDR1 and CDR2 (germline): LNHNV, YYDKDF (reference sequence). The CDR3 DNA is TGTGCCACCAGCAGGGCAGACCAGGATTCACCCCTCCACTTT. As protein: CATSRADQDSPLHF.

The CDR3 is CASSTRAGSSYNEQFF. The CDR3, as DNA: TGTGCCAGCAGCACCCGAGCGGGGAGCTCCTACAATGAGCAGTTCTTC. This rearrangement joins TRBV11-3 to TRBJ2-1, with 7 nucleotides matching TRBD2. Per the germline V gene, CDR1 is SGHNT and CDR2 is YENEEA. Losses at the gene ends were 5 bases for V and 0 bases for J; bases not matched to a gene: 7. The CDR3 is 16 amino acids.

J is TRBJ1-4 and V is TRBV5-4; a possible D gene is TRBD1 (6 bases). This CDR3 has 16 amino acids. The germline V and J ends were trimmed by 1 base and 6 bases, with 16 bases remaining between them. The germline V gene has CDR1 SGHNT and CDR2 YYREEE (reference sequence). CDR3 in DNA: TGTGCCAGCAGCTTGTTTGGTAGGGCAGGGGATGAAAAACTGTTTTTT. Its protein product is CASSLFGRAGDEKLFF.

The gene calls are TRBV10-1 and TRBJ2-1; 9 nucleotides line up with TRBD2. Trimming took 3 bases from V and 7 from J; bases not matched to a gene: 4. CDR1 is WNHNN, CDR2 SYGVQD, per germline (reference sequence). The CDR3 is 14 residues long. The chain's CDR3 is CASSESGLANEQFF. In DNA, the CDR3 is TGCGCCAGCAGTGAATCGGGACTAGCAAATGAGCAGTTCTTC.